This T cell receptor beta chain was observed in a study of immune heterogeneity within non-small cell lung tumors. Study information: Tumors were classified as 4 squamous cell carcinomas, some 10 non-squamous carcinomas and 1 not otherwise specified.

Germline V gene sequence: CDR1 MDHEN, CDR2 SYDVKM. V lost 9 bases, J lost 0 bases, and 11 bases lay in between. The CDR3 is made up of 14 amino acids. This clonotype was observed at least ten times. Template was bulk tumor genomic DNA, 600 to 650 ng per sample. During surgery, each primary tumor gave multiple biopsies spaced as far apart as possible. Untreated, newly diagnosed non-small cell lung cancer patients underwent curative surgery. For the TCR beta CDR3, multiplex PCR with 32 V and 13 J primers performed the amplification. Using its own MiXCR run on the multiplex PCR reads, TCRdb lists one record per CDR3 protein. The sample gives about 16,000 distinct CDR3 sequences, about 31% of which show up once; roughly 15% is in the top ten.

The chain links TRBV28 to TRBJ1-4; possibly TRBD1 for D (5 bases). This sequence was found in a woman aged 45-65 years with non-small cell lung cancer. Sequencing used lung tumor tissue. The CDR3 sequence: CASGGGATNEKLFF. The CDR3 coding sequence is TGTGCCAGTGGGGGGGGGGCAACTAATGAAAAACTGTTTTTT. Using reference TRBV28 and TRBJ1-4 for the parts outside the CDR3, the full variable domain is DVKVTQSSRYLVKRTGEKVFLECVQDMDHENMFWYRQDPGLGLRLIYFSYDVKMKEKGDIPEGYSVSREKKERFSLILESASTNQTSMYLCASGGGATNEKLFFGSGTQLSVL.